These 25 T cell receptor beta chains came from one sample sequenced in a study of Ad26.COV2.S vaccination and SARS-CoV-2 variants. Method: immunoSEQ multiplex PCR; TCRdb's copy keeps in-frame clones and lacks some. The sample lists around 450,000 clones, roughly 90% occurring once. Treatment defined: around 19 received Ad26.COV2.S at low or high dose, single or two shots; about 5 received placebo; per-sample allocation not given. Following the first vaccine or placebo injection, samples were taken on day 63. Sequencing was performed on peripheral blood, taken in a trial of Ad26.COV2.S vaccine versus placebo. These receptor sequences come from a person aged 18 to 59 who received the Ad26.COV2.S COVID-19 vaccine or a placebo.

The chain has TRBV9 and TRBJ2-2; D gene ambiguous. Germline lookup yields CDR1 SGDLS and CDR2 YYNGEE. This CDR3 region has 12 residues. V shed 1 base and J shed 7 bases, with 5 bases lying between them. The CDR3 DNA reads TGTGCCAGCAGCGTAAAGAACGGGGAGCTGTTTTTT. Its translation is CASSVKNGELFF.

The chain is built from TRBV6-2 or TRBV6-3 and TRBJ2-1, with 8 positions matching TRBD2. This CDR3 has 15 residues. The trim removed 4 bases at V and 8 bases at J, leaving 10 bases unmatched. CDR1 MNHEY and CDR2 SVGEGT come from the germline V gene. Here the CDR3 reads CASSLSGGKLHEQFF. The CDR3 bases are TGTGCCAGCAGTTTAAGCGGGGGCAAGCTCCATGAGCAGTTCTTC.

The rearrangement uses TRBV30 and TRBJ1-1; 7 positions match TRBD1. The germline V gene encodes CDR1 GTSNPN and CDR2 SVGIG (reference sequence). The CDR3 has 14 residues. The V gene end was trimmed by 8 bases and the J gene end by 1 base; junction bases not matched to a gene: 10. The CDR3 DNA sequence: TGTGCCCAACACTACAGGGGAGGGAACACTGAAGCTTTCTTT. Encoded protein: CAQHYRGGNTEAFF. Combining the CDR3 with reference TRBV30 and TRBJ1-1 gives the whole variable domain SQTIHQWPATLVQPVGSPLSLECTVEGTSNPNLYWYRQAAGRGLQLLFYSVGIGQISSEVPQNLSASRPQDRQFILSSKKLLLSDSGFYLCAQHYRGGNTEAFFGQGTRLTVV.

The chain employs TRBV9 and TRBJ2-7, with D unclear. V was cut by 2 bases and J by 0 bases, with 9 bases left in between. CDR3 length: 14 residues. Germline lookup yields CDR1 SGDLS and CDR2 YYNGEE. CDR3 bases: TGTGCCAGCAGCGTCCAGGATTCCTCCTACGAGCAGTACTTC. It encodes CASSVQDSSYEQYF.

The CDR3 coding sequence is TGTGCCAGCAGCCAAGAAGGGAGCCTAGCGGCCAGCTCCTACAATGAGCAGTTCTTC. This gives the protein CASSQEGSLAASSYNEQFF. V is TRBV3-1 (or the pseudogene TRBV3-2) and J is TRBJ2-1; TRBD2 matches 7 bases. Germline-derived CDR1 and CDR2 are LGHDT and YNNKEL (reference sequence). The CDR3 is made up of 19 amino acids. V shed 0 bases, J shed 0 bases, and the junction held 11 bases outside the gene matches.

This chain connects TRBV7-8 to TRBJ1-6, with D possibly matching TRBD1 (6 bases). The germline V gene has CDR1 SGHVS and CDR2 FQNEAQ. This CDR3 has 16 amino acids. Trimming removed 0 bases from V and 9 bases from J, with 15 bases in between. CDR3 amino acids: CASSLARTAFGSPLHF. The CDR3 nucleotides read TGTGCCAGCAGCTTAGCACGGACAGCTTTTGGTTCACCCCTCCACTTT.

This clone was seen only once. The V and J genes are TRBV5-6 and TRBJ1-2; a possible D gene is TRBD1 (5 bases). V lost 4 bases to trimming and J lost 7 bases, with 20 bases between them. Germline lookup yields CDR1 SGHDT and CDR2 YYEEEE. CDR3 length equals 15 residues. The CDR3 nucleotides read TGTGCCAGCAGCGGTGCAAGGGGTCCTTCTAGTGGCTACACCTTC. This translates into CASSGARGPSSGYTF.

The V call is TRBV19, the J call TRBJ2-2; D remains ambiguous. The CDR3 length is 15 residues. Trimming cost V 3 bases and J 7 bases, with 15 bases left between them. Looked up from germline, CDR1 is LNHDA and CDR2 is SQIVND (reference sequence). This CDR3 reads CASSIMSLFGGELFF. As DNA, the CDR3 is TGTGCCAGTAGTATCATGAGTCTGTTCGGCGGGGAGCTGTTTTTT.

The chain employs TRBV5-4 and TRBJ1-6, with TRBD1 identical over 7 bases. V shed 3 bases and J 7 bases; nucleotides not matched to a gene: 10. The CDR3 sequence is 16 residues long. Germline CDR1 and CDR2: SGHNT and YYREEE (reference sequence). The CDR3, as DNA: TGTGCCAGCAGCTGGGGAACGGGACAGTCGAATTCACCCCTCCACTTT. Its protein product is CASSWGTGQSNSPLHF.

The chain carries TRBV28 and TRBJ2-5; unclear D gene. The V gene lost 1 base and the J gene lost 0 bases, with 3 bases spanning the gap. CDR1 and CDR2 from the germline V gene are MDHEN and SYDVKM. The CDR3 runs 13 residues. The CDR3 DNA reads as TGTGCCAGCAGTTTATTAGACCAAGAGACCCAGTACTTC. Translating it yields CASSLLDQETQYF.

V and J are TRBV30 and TRBJ1-2, with D possibly TRBD1 on 5 matching bases. The germline gives CDR1 GTSNPN, CDR2 SVGIG (reference sequence). This CDR3 has 15 residues. V lost 3 bases and J 4 bases, leaving 18 bases between the germline ends. This CDR3 reads CAWRGGEQAGYGYTF. The CDR3 nucleotides read TGTGCCTGGAGGGGGGGAGAACAGGCGGGCTATGGCTACACCTTC. The full variable domain, its missing parts supplied by reference TRBV30 and TRBJ1-2, is SQTIHQWPATLVQPVGSPLSLECTVEGTSNPNLYWYRQAAGRGLQLLFYSVGIGQISSEVPQNLSASRPQDRQFILSSKKLLLSDSGFYLCAWRGGEQAGYGYTFGSGTRLTVV.

In its sample, this clone was seen a few times. This chain links TRBV28 with TRBJ2-1, with 7 bases lining up with TRBD1. Germline V lookup: CDR1 MDHEN, CDR2 SYDVKM. The junction had 1 base not matched to a gene; V was cut back by 6 bases and J by 2 bases. The CDR3 is 13 amino acids. This CDR3 is CASRTGTYNEQFF. The DNA of the CDR3 is TGTGCCAGCAGGACAGGGACCTACAATGAGCAGTTCTTC.

The chain carries TRBV27 and TRBJ1-2; D possibly corresponds to TRBD1 (5 bases). V was cut by 6 bases and J by 7 bases, with 15 bases left in between. Germline assignment: CDR1 MNHEY and CDR2 SMNVEV (reference sequence). The CDR3 is 13 residues long. CDR3 coding DNA: TGTGCCAGCAGACAGGTTGAGGAGGTTGGCTACACCTTC. The encoded protein is CASRQVEEVGYTF.

This chain uses TRBV7-9 with TRBJ2-7; 10 nucleotides align to TRBD1. The CDR3 covers 15 residues. Trimming cost V 5 bases and J 6 bases; bases outside gene matches: 10. Germline assignment: CDR1 SEHNR and CDR2 FQNEAQ (reference sequence). The CDR3 sequence is CASSISGTGVSEQYF. The CDR3 region has the DNA TGTGCCAGCAGCATATCCGGGACAGGGGTTTCCGAGCAGTACTTC.

The chain is built from TRBV4-3 and TRBJ1-1; D not resolved. The ends were cut back, 1 base at V and 8 bases at J, with 8 bases in the middle. The CDR3 is made up of 12 amino acids. Germline assignment: CDR1 LGHNA and CDR2 YSLEER. The CDR3 reads CASSQAGREAFF. CDR3 nucleotide sequence: TGCGCCAGCAGCCAAGCCGGTCGCGAAGCTTTCTTT.

This chain links TRBV19 with TRBJ2-1; 7 bases are a match to TRBD1. The junction had 6 bases not matched to a gene; V was cut back by 4 bases and J by 6 bases. Germline V gives CDR1 LNHDA, CDR2 SQIVND (reference sequence). The CDR3 contains 14 residues. Here the CDR3 DNA reads TGTGCCAGTAGTACCCGACAGGGCGGCAATGAGCAGTTCTTC. It codes for CASSTRQGGNEQFF.

The chain employs TRBV7-2 and TRBJ2-6, with 10 bases that match TRBD1. CDR3 length equals 18 residues. Germline values: CDR1 SGHTA, CDR2 FQGNSA. Trimming took 4 bases from V and 1 from J; bases not matched to a gene: 7. In DNA, the CDR3 is TGTGCCAGCAGCTCCCCCGGGACAGGGGATTCTGGGGCCAACGTCCTGACTTTC. Residues: CASSSPGTGDSGANVLTF.

This chain joins TRBV7-2 and TRBJ2-1, with TRBD2 identical over 11 bases. With 5 bases clipped from V and 5 bases from J, the junction kept 5 bases outside the gene matches. Germline V gene sequence: CDR1 SGHTA, CDR2 FQGNSA. The CDR3 runs to 15 residues. CDR3 in DNA: TGTGCCAGCAGCCCCGGGACTAGCGGCCACAATGAGCAGTTCTTC. The encoded protein is CASSPGTSGHNEQFF. Looking up the rest from reference TRBV7-2 and TRBJ2-1 gives the full variable domain: GAGVSQSPSNKVTEKGKDVELRCDPISGHTALYWYRQSLGQGLEFLIYFQGNSAPDKSGLPSDRFSAERTGGSVSTLTIQRTQQEDSAVYLCASSPGTSGHNEQFFGPGTRLTVL.

This rearrangement joins TRBV19 to TRBJ2-2; no reliable D call. Germline CDR1 reads LNHDA; CDR2 reads SQIVND (reference sequence). CDR3 length equals 14 residues. Trimming stripped 8 bases from V and 3 bases from J, with 13 bases between. CDR3: CASQPPRDTGELFF. CDR3 nucleotides: TGTGCCAGTCAGCCCCCTAGGGACACCGGGGAGCTGTTTTTT.

The V call is TRBV3-1 (or the pseudogene TRBV3-2), the J call TRBJ2-1; 11 positions agree with TRBD2. Germline V gives CDR1 LGHDT, CDR2 YNNKEL (reference sequence). The CDR3 has 15 amino acids. V shed 8 bases, J shed 6 bases, and the junction held 9 bases outside the gene matches. In nucleotides, the CDR3 is TGTGCCAGCGGCGATCTAGCGGGGGGACGCAATGAGCAGTTCTTC. It yields the protein CASGDLAGGRNEQFF.

This clone was seen only once. The chain is built from TRBV5-1 and TRBJ1-1; 9 bases agree with TRBD1. From germline, CDR1 is SGHRS and CDR2 YFSETQ. This CDR3 has 14 residues. J lost 10 bases, V lost 4 bases, and 11 bases had no gene match. The DNA for the CDR3 is TGCGCCAGCAGCATCACAGGGGGCACGGTCGGAGCTTTCTTT. Protein product: CASSITGGTVGAFF.

The V and J genes are TRBV19 and TRBJ2-7; the D gene is possibly TRBD1 (6 bases). Trimming took off 5 bases at V and 0 bases at J, with 11 bases between the two ends. Germline CDR1 is LNHDA and CDR2 is SQIVND (reference sequence). This CDR3 comprises 14 residues. CDR3 DNA: TGTGCCAGTAGTCGGACAGCTTCCTCCTACGAGCAGTACTTC. It yields the protein CASSRTASSYEQYF.

This rearrangement joins TRBV27 to TRBJ1-1; TRBD1 agrees at 7 bases. From germline, CDR1 is MNHEY and CDR2 SMNVEV (reference sequence). This CDR3 has 15 residues. Trimming took 6 bases from V and 0 from J; bases not matched to a gene: 7. The CDR3 loop reads CASRPTGQMNTEAFF. In DNA form, the CDR3 reads TGTGCCAGCAGACCCACGGGACAGATGAACACTGAAGCTTTCTTT.

The chain uses TRBV11-3 and TRBJ2-7, with 8 nucleotides matching TRBD1. Germline loops: CDR1 SGHNT, CDR2 YENEEA. The CDR3 is 13 residues long. Germline trimming cut 3 bases from V and 4 bases from J; bases unmatched to any gene: 2. CDR3 DNA: TGTGCCAGCAGCTTTCGGACAGGGTACGAGCAGTACTTC. Amino acids: CASSFRTGYEQYF.

The chain couples TRBV2 to TRBJ2-3; 8 nucleotides match TRBD2. Germline loops: CDR1 SNHLY, CDR2 FYNNEI. The CDR3 is made up of 16 amino acids. After removal of 4 bases from V and 11 bases from J, the junction contained 17 bases not matched to a gene. The CDR3 bases are TGTGCCAGCAGTGCTCTAAGCGGGGGCCTCAACCGCGGGCAGTATTTT. Translated, it gives CASSALSGGLNRGQYF.